The entry that follows covers one T cell receptor (beta chain) sequence. Its antigen is currently unknown. The ends were cut back, 5 bases at V and 16 bases at J, with 15 bases in the middle. CDR1 is MNHEY and CDR2 is SVGAGI in the germline V gene. The CDR3 has 12 residues. The data were obtained in a study of T cell responses to AZD1222 COVID-19 vaccine. Clones were read by immunoSEQ multiplex PCR, and TCRdb kept only the in-frame ones, dropping some. Among 95,000 to 130,000 clones listed, roughly 90% were seen once. Broader study findings: Reports say nearly half of spike-specific TCRs go after unmutated variant regions. Baseline seropositives among AZD1222 recipients totaled only 5 to 7.

The sequence derives from an adult in good health. The chain is built from TRBV6-5 and TRBJ1-6; no clear D gene. This specimen consisted of peripheral blood, obtained on day 0 of AZD1222 vaccination. CDR3 amino acids: CASSQRAPPLHF. CDR3 bases: TGTGCCAGCAGTCAGAGGGCTCCTCCACTCCACTTT.